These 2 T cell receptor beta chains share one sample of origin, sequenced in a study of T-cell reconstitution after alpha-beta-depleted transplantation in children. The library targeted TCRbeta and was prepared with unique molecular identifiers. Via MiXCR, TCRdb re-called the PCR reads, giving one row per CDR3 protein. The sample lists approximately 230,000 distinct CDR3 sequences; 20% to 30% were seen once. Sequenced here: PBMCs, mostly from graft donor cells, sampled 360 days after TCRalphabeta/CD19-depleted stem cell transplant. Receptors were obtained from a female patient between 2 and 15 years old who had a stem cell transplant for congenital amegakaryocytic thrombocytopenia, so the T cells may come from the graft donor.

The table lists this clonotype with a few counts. This CDR3 reads CSVGQTTYGYTF. CDR3 nucleotide sequence: TGCAGCGTTGGGCAGACTACCTATGGCTACACCTTC. This chain connects TRBV29-1 to TRBJ1-2; D gene uncertain. CDR1 and CDR2 (germline): SQVTM, ANQGSEA. The CDR3 has 12 amino acids. Trimming stripped 4 bases from V and 4 bases from J, with 10 bases between.

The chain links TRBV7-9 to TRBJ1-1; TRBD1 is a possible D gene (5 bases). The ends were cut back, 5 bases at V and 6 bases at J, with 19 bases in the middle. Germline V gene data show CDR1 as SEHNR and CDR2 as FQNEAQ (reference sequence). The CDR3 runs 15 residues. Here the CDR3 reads CASSPGGQGISEAFF. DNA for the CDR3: TGTGCCAGCAGCCCCGGCGGGCAGGGCATTTCTGAAGCTTTCTTT. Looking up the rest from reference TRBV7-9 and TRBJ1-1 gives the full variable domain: DTGVSQNPRHKITKRGQNVTFRCDPISEHNRLYWYRQTLGQGPEFLTYFQNEAQLEKSRLLSDRFSAERPKGSFSTLEIQRTEQGDSAMYLCASSPGGQGISEAFFGQGTRLTVV.